This entry features one T cell receptor (beta chain) sequence. Antigen unknown. V shed 6 bases and J 7 bases; nucleotides not matched to a gene: 7. This CDR3 region has 14 residues. The germline CDR1 and CDR2 sequences are ENHRY and SYGVKD. These data originate in a study of T cell responses to AZD1222 COVID-19 vaccine. Findings and caveats of the study: Sampled repertoires all dated from after the peak T cell response. Distributed over spike, vaccine-associated CD4 TCRs predominated at 160-218 and 743-854.

Only in-frame clones appear in the TCRdb table, and some are missing; sequencing was by immunoSEQ multiplex PCR. Among about 88,000 clones listed, 90% were seen once. This TCR was recovered from an adult who received the AZD1222 COVID-19 vaccine. The V and J genes are TRBV10-3 and TRBJ2-2; 8 nucleotides match TRBD1. Sequenced material: peripheral blood, taken 28 days after the second AZD1222 dose. The CDR3 DNA reads as TGTGCCATCAGCCCACAGGGGGAGATCGGGGAGCTGTTTTTT. Translated: CAISPQGEIGELFF.